The T cell receptor beta chain described here comes from a study of T cells in narcolepsy. Across the study: Patients with NT1 or NT2 and healthy control donors were enrolled. Study conclusions and caveats: Healthy controls reportedly lacked the autoreactive clonotypes serially found in patients' blood.

The CDR3 consists of 14 residues. The germline V gene encodes CDR1 SGHRS and CDR2 YFSETQ. V was pared by 2 bases and J by 10 bases, with 18 bases between. Regarding this clone: Antigen unknown.

Only in-frame clones appear in the TCRdb table, and some are missing; sequencing was by immunoSEQ multiplex PCR. The sample has some 32,000 clones; about 77% are singletons. The sample consisted of CD45RA- memory CD4+ T cells from PBMCs. This TCR was sampled from a human donor with narcolepsy. The gene calls are TRBV5-1 and TRBJ1-1; D might be TRBD1 (6 bases). Here the CDR3 reads CASSLRQDTGAAFF. CDR3 in DNA: TGCGCCAGCAGCTTACGACAGGACACCGGGGCAGCTTTCTTT.